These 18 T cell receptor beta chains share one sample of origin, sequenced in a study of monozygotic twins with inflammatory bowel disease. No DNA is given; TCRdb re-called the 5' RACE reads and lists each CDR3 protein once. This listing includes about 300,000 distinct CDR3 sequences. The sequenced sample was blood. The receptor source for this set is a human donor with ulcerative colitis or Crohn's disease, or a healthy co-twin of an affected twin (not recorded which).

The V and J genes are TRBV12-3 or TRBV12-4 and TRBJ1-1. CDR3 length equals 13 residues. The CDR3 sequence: CASSLGLRTEAFF.

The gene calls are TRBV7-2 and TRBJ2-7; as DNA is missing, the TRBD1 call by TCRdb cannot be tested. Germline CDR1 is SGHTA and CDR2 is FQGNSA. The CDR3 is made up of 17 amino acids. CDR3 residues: CASSLDPGRIFNYEQYF.

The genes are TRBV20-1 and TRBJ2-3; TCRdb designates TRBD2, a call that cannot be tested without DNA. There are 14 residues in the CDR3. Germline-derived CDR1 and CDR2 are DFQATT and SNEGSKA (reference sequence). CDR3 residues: CSARDLRGTDTQYF.

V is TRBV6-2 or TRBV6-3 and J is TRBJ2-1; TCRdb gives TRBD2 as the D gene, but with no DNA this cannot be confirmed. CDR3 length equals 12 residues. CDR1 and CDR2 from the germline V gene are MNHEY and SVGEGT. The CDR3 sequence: CASSYRSGEQFF.

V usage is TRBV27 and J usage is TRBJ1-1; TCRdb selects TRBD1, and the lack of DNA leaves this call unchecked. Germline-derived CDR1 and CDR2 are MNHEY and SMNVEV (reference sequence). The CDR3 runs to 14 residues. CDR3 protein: CASRIQGGNTEAFF.

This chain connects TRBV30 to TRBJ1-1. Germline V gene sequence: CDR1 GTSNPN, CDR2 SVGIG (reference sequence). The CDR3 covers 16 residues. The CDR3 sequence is CAWSLGTLIISTEAFF.

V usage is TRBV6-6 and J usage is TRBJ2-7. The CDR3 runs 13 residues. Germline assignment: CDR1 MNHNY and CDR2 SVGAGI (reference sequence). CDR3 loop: CTSRPTLTYEQYF.

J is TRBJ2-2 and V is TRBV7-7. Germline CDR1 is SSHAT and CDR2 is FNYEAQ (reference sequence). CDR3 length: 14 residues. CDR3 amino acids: CASSLAMKVGELFF. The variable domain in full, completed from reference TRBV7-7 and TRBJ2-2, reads GAGVSQSPRYKVTKRGQDVTLRCDPISSHATLYWYQQALGQGPEFLTYFNYEAQPDKSGLPSDRFSAERPEGSISTLTIQRTEQRDSAMYRCASSLAMKVGELFFGEGSRLTVL.

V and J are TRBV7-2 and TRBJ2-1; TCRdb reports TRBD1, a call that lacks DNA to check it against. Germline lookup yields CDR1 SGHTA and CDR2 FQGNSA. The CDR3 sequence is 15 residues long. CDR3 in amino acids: CASSRRLSFGDEQFF.

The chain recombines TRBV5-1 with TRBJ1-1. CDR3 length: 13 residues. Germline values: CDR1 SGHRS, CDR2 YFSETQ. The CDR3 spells CASSVFMNTEAFF.

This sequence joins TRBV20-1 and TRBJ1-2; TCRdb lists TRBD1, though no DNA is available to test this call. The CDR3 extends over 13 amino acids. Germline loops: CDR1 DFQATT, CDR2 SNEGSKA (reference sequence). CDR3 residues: CSAPPGGGMGYTF.

This CDR3 reads CASSLGAGGADTQYF. The gene calls are TRBV11-2 and TRBJ2-3; the D gene TCRdb calls, TRBD2, cannot be checked with no DNA. Per germline, CDR1 SGHAT and CDR2 FQNNGV. The CDR3 extends over 15 amino acids.

The CDR3 loop is CASRGLAGTLTMRQFF. The chain joins TRBV11-2 to TRBJ2-1; TCRdb picks TRBD2, but there is no DNA to check that call. The CDR3 runs to 16 residues. Germline V lookup: CDR1 SGHAT, CDR2 FQNNGV.

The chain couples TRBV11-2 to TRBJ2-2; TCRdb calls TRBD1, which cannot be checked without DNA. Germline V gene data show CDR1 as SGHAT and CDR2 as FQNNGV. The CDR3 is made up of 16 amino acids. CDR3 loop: CASSSSGGLNTGELFF.

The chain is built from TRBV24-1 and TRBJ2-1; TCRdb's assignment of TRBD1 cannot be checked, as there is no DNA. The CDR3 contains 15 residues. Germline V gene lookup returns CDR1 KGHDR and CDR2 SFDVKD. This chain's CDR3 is CATSDAAKGVIEQFF.

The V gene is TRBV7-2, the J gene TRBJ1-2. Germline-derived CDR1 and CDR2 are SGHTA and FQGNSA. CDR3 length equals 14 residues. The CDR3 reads CASSLTPLNYGYTF.

This CDR3 is CASSLDRQSSYEKLFF. This chain connects TRBV4-2 to TRBJ1-4. Germline V CDR1 and CDR2: LGHNA, YNFKEQ. The CDR3 runs to 16 residues.

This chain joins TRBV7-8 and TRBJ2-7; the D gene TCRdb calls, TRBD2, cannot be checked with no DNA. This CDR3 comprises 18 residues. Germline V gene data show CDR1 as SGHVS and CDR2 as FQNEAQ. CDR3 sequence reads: CASSDSGLAGAFSYEQYF.